These T cell receptor beta chains were read from a single sample in a study of T cells in localized non-small cell lung cancer. The assay was immunoSEQ multiplex PCR, and TCRdb's table has in-frame clones only and misses some. The profile shows fewer than 100,000 clones, around 90% of them singletons. The sample in question was peripheral blood, obtained before any cancer treatment. These receptors came from a man aged 35-69 years with stage I squamous cell lung carcinoma. Each CDR3 is given with its conserved first and last residue. Fields, in order: J gene, D gene, V gene, clone size, CDR3 protein, CDR3 DNA. D genes are given only for firm matches. Only part of the rows carry a size: once, few, many, or a class if the clone is expanded.

>TRBJ2-4|NA|TRBV27|NA
CASSGSGTSHIQYF
TGTGCCAGCAGTGGTTCCGGGACCTCCCACATTCAGTACTTC
>TRBJ2-7|NA|TRBV6-5|NA
CASSYTATYEQYF
TGTGCCAGCAGTTACACGGCGACCTACGAGCAGTACTTC
>TRBJ2-7|NA|TRBV10-3|NA
CAISDTYEQYF
TGTGCCATCAGTGATACGTACGAGCAGTACTTC
>TRBJ2-6|NA|TRBV5-4|NA
CASDKEGGANVLTF
TGTGCCAGCGATAAGGAGGGAGGGGCCAACGTCCTGACTTTC
>TRBJ1-4|NA|TRBV4-1|NA
CASSRTRTNEKLFF
TGCGCCAGCAGCCGGACACGGACTAATGAAAAACTGTTTTTT
>TRBJ1-1|NA|TRBV2|once
CASSVVRGPEAFF
TGTGCCAGCAGTGTGGTGAGGGGCCCTGAAGCTTTCTTT
>TRBJ2-3|NA|TRBV7-3|NA
CASSLKQGDADTQYF
TGTGCCAGCAGCCTAAAACAGGGAGACGCAGATACGCAGTATTTT
>TRBJ2-7|NA|TRBV5-1|NA
CASSEQGPYEQYF
TGCGCCAGCAGCGAACAGGGACCTTACGAGCAGTACTTC
>TRBJ2-4|NA|TRBV5-8|NA
CASSLRTGSKNIQYF
TGTGCCAGCAGCTTAAGGACGGGGTCCAAAAACATTCAGTACTTC
>TRBJ2-5|NA|TRBV28|NA
CASSLRKLKETQYF
TGTGCCAGCAGTTTAAGGAAGCTAAAAGAGACCCAGTACTTC
>TRBJ1-2|NA|TRBV7-2|NA
CASSPHIRGVSLWGYTF
TGTGCCAGCAGCCCCCACATTAGGGGGGTTTCCTTATGGGGCTACACCTTC
>TRBJ1-4|NA|TRBV5-1|NA
CASSLVGQSEKLFF
TGCGCCAGCAGCTTGGTTGGACAATCTGAAAAACTGTTTTTT
>TRBJ1-2|TRBD1|TRBV27|NA
CASSSLGDRAFLTLNYGYTF
TGTGCCAGCAGTTCCCTCGGGGACAGGGCATTCCTAACCCTTAACTATGGCTACACCTTC
>TRBJ1-1|NA|TRBV29-1|NA
CSARGGDTEAFF
TGCAGCGCCCGAGGGGGGGACACTGAAGCTTTCTTT
>TRBJ2-7|NA|TRBV4-1|NA
CASSFPGENYEQYF
TGCGCCAGCAGTTTCCCCGGGGAAAACTACGAGCAGTACTTC
>TRBJ1-1|NA|TRBV4-3|NA
CASSQATLGTEAFF
TGCGCCAGCAGCCAAGCGACTCTTGGCACTGAAGCTTTCTTT
>TRBJ1-1|NA|TRBV2|few
CASNRVMNTEAFF
TGTGCCAGCAACAGGGTGATGAACACTGAAGCTTTCTTT
>TRBJ1-2|NA|TRBV6-5|NA
CASSSSYGYTF
TGTGCCAGCAGTTCGAGTTATGGCTACACCTTC
>TRBJ1-1|NA|TRBV5-4|NA
CASSFSVRDTGTEAFF
TGTGCCAGCAGCTTCTCTGTAAGGGATACGGGGACTGAAGCTTTCTTT
>TRBJ1-2|TRBD1|TRBV29-1|NA
CSGKRDRGSGYTF
TGCAGCGGTAAAAGGGACAGGGGTTCTGGCTACACCTTC
>TRBJ2-7|NA|TRBV5-1|NA
CASSLGGTQIREQYF
TGCGCCAGCAGCTTGGGCGGGACACAGATCCGCGAGCAGTACTTC
>TRBJ2-3|NA|TRBV7-2|NA
CASSLGLSTDTQYF
TGTGCCAGCAGCTTAGGCCTGAGCACAGATACGCAGTATTTT
>TRBJ2-1|TRBD2|TRBV14|NA
CASSQELAGANRFSYNEQFF
TGTGCCAGCAGCCAGGAACTAGCGGGGGCCAACCGCTTCTCCTACAATGAGCAGTTCTTC
>TRBJ1-6|NA|TRBV5-1|NA
CASSVGVVSYNSPLHF
TGCGCCAGCAGCGTAGGGGTGGTCTCCTATAATTCACCCCTCCACTTT
>TRBJ1-3|TRBD1|TRBV5-5|NA
CASSTGTGNTIYF
TGTGCCAGCTCGACAGGGACTGGAAACACCATATATTTT
>TRBJ1-2|NA|TRBV5-4|NA
CASSLDGFGFGYTF
TGTGCCAGCAGCTTGGATGGTTTTGGGTTCGGCTACACCTTC
>TRBJ2-3|TRBD1|TRBV5-1|NA
CASSPDREDTQYF
TGCGCCAGCAGCCCTGACAGGGAGGATACGCAGTATTTT
>TRBJ1-5|NA|TRBV19|NA
CASSIRNVGGYQPQHF
TGTGCCAGTAGTATAAGAAATGTGGGGGGGTACCAGCCCCAGCATTTT
>TRBJ2-7|TRBD2|TRBV7-9|once
CASSLLASYEQYF
TGTGCCAGCAGCCTACTAGCGTCCTACGAGCAGTACTTC
>TRBJ2-1|NA|TRBV29-1|NA
CSVDSQASHNEQFF
TGCAGCGTTGACTCCCAGGCGAGCCACAATGAGCAGTTCTTC
>TRBJ1-5|NA|TRBV7-2|NA
CASSPQGGRNQPQHF
TGTGCCAGCAGCCCCCAAGGAGGGAGAAATCAGCCCCAGCATTTT
>TRBJ2-1|NA|TRBV4-1|NA
CASSKETDNEQFF
TGCGCCAGCAGCAAAGAGACCGACAATGAGCAGTTCTTC
>TRBJ2-1|NA|TRBV4-2|NA
CASSPTSSSYNEQFF
TGTGCCAGCAGCCCTACTTCTTCCTCCTACAATGAGCAGTTCTTC
>TRBJ1-5|NA|TRBV28|NA
CASSSPGAGNQPQHF
TGTGCCAGCAGTTCGCCGGGGGCCGGCAATCAGCCCCAGCATTTT
>TRBJ2-5|NA|TRBV5-1|NA
CASSLPDSVGTQYF
TGCGCCAGCAGCTTACCCGACAGCGTCGGGACCCAGTACTTC
>TRBJ1-3|NA|TRBV18|NA
CASSPPGSGGNTIYF
TGTGCCAGCTCACCACCGGGGAGCGGAGGAAACACCATATATTTT
>TRBJ1-2|NA|TRBV5-4|NA
CASSLGGPHSRYGYTF
TGTGCCAGCAGCTTGGGGGGTCCTCACTCGCGATATGGCTACACCTTC
>TRBJ2-7|NA|TRBV5-8|NA
CASSPGPTYEQYF
TGTGCCAGCAGCCCGGGACCTACCTACGAGCAGTACTTC
>TRBJ2-2|NA|TRBV7-8|few
CASSLVGSGTGELFF
TGTGCCAGCAGCTTAGTGGGGTCCGGAACCGGGGAGCTGTTTTTT
>TRBJ1-5|NA|TRBV15|NA
CATSRDRVGAFNQPQHF
TGTGCCACCAGCAGAGATCGAGTAGGGGCCTTCAATCAGCCCCAGCATTTT
>TRBJ1-4|NA|TRBV5-1|NA
CASRTGTLNEKLFF
TGCGCCAGCAGAACCGGGACATTAAATGAAAAACTGTTTTTT
>TRBJ2-7|NA|TRBV5-8|few
CASRARWGAEKYEQYF
TGTGCCAGCAGAGCCAGGTGGGGGGCCGAGAAATACGAGCAGTACTTC
>TRBJ2-7|NA|TRBV5-5|NA
CASSLAQQQYF
TGTGCCAGCAGCTTGGCGCAACAGCAGTACTTC
>TRBJ2-5|NA|TRBV7-9|NA
CASSPRGAAWVETQYF
TGTGCCAGCAGCCCCCGGGGAGCGGCCTGGGTGGAGACCCAGTACTTC
>TRBJ2-1|TRBD2|TRBV7-8|NA
CASSLSSGVYNEQFF
TGTGCCAGCAGCTTGTCTAGCGGGGTCTACAATGAGCAGTTCTTC